In its sample, the clone carrying this TCR beta chain was seen many times. The data derive from a study of Graves' ophthalmopathy and Graves' hyperthyroidism. Amplification from RNA transcripts yielded the TCR beta CDR3 regions. Second-round multiplex PCR came after first-round RT-PCR with HTBI primers. Via MiXCR, TCRdb re-called the multiplex PCR reads, giving one row per CDR3 protein. The data show a few hundred thousand distinct CDR3 sequences, with 17% seen just once and roughly 2.3% held by the top ten. The V and J ends lost 4 bases and 3 bases respectively, with 15 bases between them. The length of the CDR3 is 15 residues.

The rearrangement links TRBV12-3 or TRBV12-4 to TRBJ1-1, with D perhaps TRBD1 (5 bases). The sequence was obtained from an adult woman with stable Graves' hyperthyroidism. Sequencing was performed on peripheral blood. For the CDR3, the DNA is TGTGCCAGCAGTTCAAAGCGGGACTGGGACACTGAAGCTTTCTTT. It translates to CASSSKRDWDTEAFF.